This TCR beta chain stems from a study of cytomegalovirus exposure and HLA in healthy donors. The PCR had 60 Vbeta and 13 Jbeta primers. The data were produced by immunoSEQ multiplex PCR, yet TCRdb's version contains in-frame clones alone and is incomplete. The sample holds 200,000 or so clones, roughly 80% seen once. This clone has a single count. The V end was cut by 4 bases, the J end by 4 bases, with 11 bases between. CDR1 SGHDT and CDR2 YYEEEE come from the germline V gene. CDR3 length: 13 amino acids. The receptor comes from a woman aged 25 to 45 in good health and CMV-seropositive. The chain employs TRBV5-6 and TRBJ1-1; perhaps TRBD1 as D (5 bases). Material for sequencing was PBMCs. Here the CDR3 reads CASSRAQGTEAFF. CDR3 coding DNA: TGTGCCAGCAGCCGCGCCCAGGGCACTGAAGCTTTCTTT.